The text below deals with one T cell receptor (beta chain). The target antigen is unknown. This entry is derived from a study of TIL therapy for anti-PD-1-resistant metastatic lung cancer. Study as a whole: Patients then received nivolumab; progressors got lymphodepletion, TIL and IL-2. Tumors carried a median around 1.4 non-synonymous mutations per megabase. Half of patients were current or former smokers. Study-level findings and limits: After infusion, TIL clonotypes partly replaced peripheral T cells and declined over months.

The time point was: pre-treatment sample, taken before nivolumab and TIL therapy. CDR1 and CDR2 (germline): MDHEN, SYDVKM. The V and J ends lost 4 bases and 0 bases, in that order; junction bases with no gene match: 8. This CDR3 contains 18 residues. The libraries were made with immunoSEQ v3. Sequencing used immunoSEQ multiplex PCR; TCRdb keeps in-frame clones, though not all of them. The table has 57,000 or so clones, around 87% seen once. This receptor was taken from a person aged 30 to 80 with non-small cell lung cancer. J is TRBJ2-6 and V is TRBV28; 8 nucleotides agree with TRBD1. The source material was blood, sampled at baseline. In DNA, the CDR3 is TGTGCCAGCAGTTCCGCCGGGACAGGAAACTCTGGGGCCAACGTCCTGACTTTC. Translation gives CASSSAGTGNSGANVLTF.